This T cell receptor (beta chain) appears in the sequencing data of a study of spatial heterogeneity in lung cancer. Study as a whole: Alpha-chain detections were consistently fewer than beta-chain detections among the sequences. Notes on the study in general: Relative to follow-up, resection was when ubiquitous expanded tumor TCRs appeared more in blood.

Each molecule of TCR cDNA was tagged with one unique molecular identifier. TCRdb analysed the 5' RACE reads with MiXCR anew, one entry per CDR3 protein. The sample consists of about 38,000 distinct CDR3 sequences, 7.5% to 8% of them appearing once. This clonotype was detected a few times. Its cognate antigen is unknown. Time point described: sample taken at primary tumor resection. The study sequenced unsorted whole RNA from tumor, nontumor lung or frozen PBMC. V gave up 0 bases and J gave up 2 bases, with 10 bases separating them. The CDR3 loop spans 15 amino acids. Germline CDR1 SGHRS, CDR2 YFSETQ. The receptor was derived from a male donor with early-stage non-small cell lung cancer. V usage is TRBV5-1 and J usage is TRBJ2-3; D may be TRBD1 (5 bases). The sample was PBMCs, taken at surgery. The CDR3 reads CASSLAVRDTDTQYF. Written as DNA, the CDR3 is TGCGCCAGCAGCTTGGCCGTCAGGGACACAGATACGCAGTATTTT. Variable domain in full (rest from reference TRBV5-1 and TRBJ2-3): KAGVTQTPRYLIKTRGQQVTLSCSPISGHRSVSWYQQTPGQGLQFLFEYFSETQRNKGNFPGRFSGRQFSNSRSEMNVSTLELGDSALYLCASSLAVRDTDTQYFGPGTRLTVL.